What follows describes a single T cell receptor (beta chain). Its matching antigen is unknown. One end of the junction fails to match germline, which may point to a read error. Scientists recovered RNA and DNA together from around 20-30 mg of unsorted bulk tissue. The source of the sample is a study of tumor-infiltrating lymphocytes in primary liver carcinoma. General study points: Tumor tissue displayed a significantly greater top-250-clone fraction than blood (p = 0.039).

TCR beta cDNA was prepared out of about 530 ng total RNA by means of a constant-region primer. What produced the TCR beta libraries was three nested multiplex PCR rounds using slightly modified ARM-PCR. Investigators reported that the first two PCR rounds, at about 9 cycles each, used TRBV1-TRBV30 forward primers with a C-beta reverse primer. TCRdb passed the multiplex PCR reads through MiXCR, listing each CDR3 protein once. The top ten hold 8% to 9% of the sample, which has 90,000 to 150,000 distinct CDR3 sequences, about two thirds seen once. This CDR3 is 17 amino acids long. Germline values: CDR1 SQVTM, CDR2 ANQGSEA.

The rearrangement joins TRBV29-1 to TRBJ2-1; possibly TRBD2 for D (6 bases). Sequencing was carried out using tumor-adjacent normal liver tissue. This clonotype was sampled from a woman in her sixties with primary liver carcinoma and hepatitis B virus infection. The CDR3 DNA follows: TGCAGCGTTGGAGGGGTCTGCGGGGAGAACTCCTACAATGGGCAGTTCTTC. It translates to CSVGGVCGENSYNGQFF.